The entry below gives a single T cell receptor beta chain sequence along with its context. Generated by immunoSEQ multiplex PCR, the TCRdb table keeps only in-frame clones and is missing some. The table shows approximately 88,000 clones, with 90% to 95% occurring only once. This CDR3 is 16 amino acids long. Trimming removed 4 bases at V and 2 bases at J, with 15 bases between. Germline-derived CDR1 and CDR2 are LGHNT and FRNRAP. The sample belongs to a study of technical replicates of blood from several donors. This clonotype was obtained from a human donor in good health. Sequenced: T cells isolated from PBMCs. The chain employs TRBV12-5 and TRBJ1-3; TRBD1 is a possible D gene (6 bases). The CDR3 coding sequence is TGTGCTAGTGGTTCCTCCACGGGACAAGCTGGAAACACCATATATTTT. The encoded protein is CASGSSTGQAGNTIYF.